Each of the 18 T cell receptor beta chains below was sequenced from the same sample in a study of T cells after somatic rescue of genetic block (dated by TCRdb to the early 2020s). The receptor library was made with the immunoSEQ multiplex PCR assay. TCRdb mirrors the immuneACCESS table, restricted to in-frame sequences. Some clones are absent from its copies; in checked studies, under half trace to an unresolved V gene, and the reason for the others is unknown. The sample includes 65,000 to 70,000 clones, with around 92% observed a single time. Approximately 3% of the sample comes from the top ten. Sequences were obtained from peripheral blood mononuclear cells (PBMCs). The receptors derive from a man in his forties.

CDR3 in DNA: TGTGCCGCCTCTAGCGGGGCGAACACCGGGGAGCTGTTTTTT. Translated: CAASSGANTGELFF. V gene TRBV30 combines with J gene TRBJ2-2; 9 bases match TRBD2. The V gene's germline CDR1 is GTSNPN and CDR2 SVGIG (reference sequence). The J segment lost 0 bases and the V segment lost 8 bases, leaving 4 bases of the junction unmatched. The CDR3 sequence is 14 residues long.

The chain carries TRBV10-3 and TRBJ2-1; TRBD1 aligns across 9 bases. The trim removed 4 bases at V and 5 bases at J, leaving 9 bases unmatched. Germline values: CDR1 ENHRY, CDR2 SYGVKD. CDR3 size: 16 residues. CDR3 DNA sequence: TGTGCCATCAGTGGCCGGGACAGGGCTATCCACAATGAGCAGTTCTTC. This encodes CAISGRDRAIHNEQFF.

The chain uses TRBV6-5 and TRBJ1-1; no clear D gene. The CDR3 has 14 residues. Per germline, CDR1 MNHEY and CDR2 SVGAGI. V was trimmed by 0 bases and J by 1 base, leaving 6 bases between them. As DNA, the CDR3 is TGTGCCAGCAGTTACTCAACCTGGAACACTGAAGCTTTCTTT. It translates to CASSYSTWNTEAFF.

This chain links TRBV21-1 with TRBJ1-1; the table's D call TRBD1 went unverified against the DNA. TRBV21-1 is an annotated pseudogene. The CDR3 runs 19 residues. CDR3 region: CASSKGRLLGRGWCTEAFF. As DNA, the CDR3 is TGTGCCAGCAGCAAAGGTCGGTTATTAGGCAGGGGCTGGTGCACTGAAGCTTTCTTT.

The chain employs TRBV18 and TRBJ2-5; the match to TRBD2 covers 7 bases. Germline V lookup: CDR1 KGHSH, CDR2 LQKENI. The CDR3 spans 18 residues. J lost 2 bases, V lost 3 bases, and 15 bases had no gene match. The CDR3 sequence is CASSPRKGSSGMQETQYF. The CDR3, as DNA: TGTGCCAGCTCACCCCGGAAAGGGTCTAGCGGAATGCAAGAGACCCAGTACTTC.

The V call is TRBV5-1, the J call TRBJ2-5; 7 bases match TRBD2. Matching the DNA end better, TRBJ2-7 makes the J call doubtful. The CDR3 extends over 15 amino acids. CDR1 is SGHRS and CDR2 is YFSETQ in the germline V gene. For the CDR3, the DNA is TGCGCCAGCAGACTCACTAGCGTATCAGCCTACGAGCAGTACTTC. This encodes CASRLTSVSAYEQYF.

The rearrangement joins TRBV14 to TRBJ1-2, with 10 bases that match TRBD1. The CDR3 sequence is 18 residues long. V lost 0 bases to trimming and J lost 6 bases; unmatched junction nucleotides: 13. The germline V gene encodes CDR1 SGHDN and CDR2 FVKESK. The CDR3 nucleotides are TGTGCCAGCAGCCAAGACCACAAAAGGGGACAGGGGAGGCATGGCTACACCTTC. This sequence encodes CASSQDHKRGQGRHGYTF. The complete variable domain, with remaining parts taken from reference TRBV14 and TRBJ1-2, reads EAGVTQFPSHSVIEKGQTVTLRCDPISGHDNLYWYRRVMGKEIKFLLHFVKESKQDESGMPNNRFLAERTGGTYSTLKVQPAELEDSGVYFCASSQDHKRGQGRHGYTFGSGTRLTVV.

The rearrangement joins TRBV18 to TRBJ1-6; unclear D gene. V gave up 2 bases and J gave up 3 bases, with 5 bases separating them. Germline assignment: CDR1 KGHSH and CDR2 LQKENI. This CDR3 is built from 14 residues. This CDR3 reads CASSPANYNSPLHF. CDR3 nucleotide sequence: TGTGCCAGCTCACCAGCGAACTATAATTCACCCCTCCACTTT.

J is TRBJ2-7 and V is TRBV5-4, with 7 nucleotides matching TRBD1. Per germline, CDR1 SGHNT and CDR2 YYREEE (reference sequence). V was pared by 4 bases and J by 4 bases, with 5 bases of the junction left unmatched. The CDR3 is made up of 13 amino acids. For the CDR3, the DNA is TGTGCCAGCAGCCCGGGACAGAAATACGAGCAGTACTTC. Protein sequence: CASSPGQKYEQYF.

This clone has just a few counts. V usage is TRBV11-1 and J usage is TRBJ2-7; 11 nucleotides align to TRBD2. Germline-derived CDR1 and CDR2 are SGHAT and FQDESV (reference sequence). V was pared by 2 bases and J by 2 bases, with 2 bases of the junction left unmatched. The CDR3 is 15 residues long. CDR3 amino acids: CASSLKTSGTYEQYF. DNA of the CDR3: TGTGCCAGCAGCTTAAAGACTAGCGGGACCTACGAGCAGTACTTC.

This chain connects TRBV4-1 to TRBJ2-7; possibly TRBD2 for D (6 bases). The ends were cut back, 1 base at V and 0 bases at J, with 10 bases in the middle. Germline V gene data show CDR1 as MGHRA and CDR2 as YSYEKL. The CDR3 has 15 amino acids. The CDR3 sequence is CASSQVEGSSYEQYF. CDR3 coding DNA: TGCGCCAGCAGCCAAGTGGAGGGAAGCTCCTACGAGCAGTACTTC.

This chain links TRBV9 with TRBJ2-5; 10 nucleotides align to TRBD2. CDR1 SGDLS and CDR2 YYNGEE come from the germline V gene. This CDR3 has 15 amino acids. Unmatched junction bases numbered 0, after V lost 1 base and J lost 0 bases. The CDR3 nucleotides are TGTGCCAGCAGCGTAACTAGCGGGAACCAAGAGACCCAGTACTTC. Protein: CASSVTSGNQETQYF.

The V gene is TRBV18, the J gene TRBJ2-3; 8 nucleotides line up with TRBD1. The CDR3 totals 14 residues. Germline trimming cut 2 bases from V and 4 bases from J; bases unmatched to any gene: 2. Germline CDR1 reads KGHSH; CDR2 reads LQKENI. CDR3: CASSPGQGADTQYF. Written as DNA, the CDR3 is TGTGCCAGCTCACCAGGACAGGGTGCAGATACGCAGTATTTT.

The chain carries TRBV7-9 and TRBJ1-4; TRBD1 matches at 9 bases. The CDR3 spans 15 residues. V gave up 5 bases and J gave up 2 bases; unmatched junction bases: 3. Looked up from germline, CDR1 is SEHNR and CDR2 is FQNEAQ (reference sequence). The DNA for the CDR3 is TGTGCCAGCAGCGCGGACAGGGGCACTAATGAAAAACTGTTTTTT. It translates to CASSADRGTNEKLFF.

The V and J genes are TRBV7-9 and TRBJ2-3; D ambiguous. The ends were cut back, 3 bases at V and 1 base at J, with 8 bases in the middle. Germline V gives CDR1 SEHNR, CDR2 FQNEAQ (reference sequence). The CDR3 is 14 amino acids. The DNA of the CDR3 is TGTGCCAGCAGCTTGGAGCCCGGCACAGATACGCAGTATTTT. This sequence encodes CASSLEPGTDTQYF.

The chain carries TRBV7-9 and TRBJ1-2; TRBD1 agrees at 7 bases. The CDR3 runs 15 residues. Trimming removed 2 bases from V and 3 bases from J; junction bases left unmatched: 6. The V gene's germline CDR1 is SEHNR and CDR2 FQNEAQ (reference sequence). Here the CDR3 reads CASSLSDQGDYGYTF. The CDR3 region has the DNA TGTGCCAGCAGCTTATCCGACCAGGGGGACTATGGCTACACCTTC.

In nucleotides, the CDR3 is TGTGCCAGCAGCATACAAAGCGGGAATGAGCAGTTCTTC. This translates into CASSIQSGNEQFF. This chain links TRBV7-6 with TRBJ2-1; tentatively, D is TRBD2 (6 bases). V was clipped by 5 bases and J by 7 bases, with 12 bases between them. The CDR3 covers 13 residues. The germline V gene encodes CDR1 SGHVS and CDR2 FNYEAQ.

The rearrangement links TRBV7-9 to TRBJ2-1; 7 bases are a match to TRBD1. CDR1 SEHNR and CDR2 FQNEAQ come from the germline V gene (reference sequence). V was pared by 4 bases and J by 3 bases, with 9 bases of the junction left unmatched. The CDR3 spans 16 residues. In DNA, the CDR3 is TGTGCCAGCAGCTCTCCGCCGGGACAGCTCTACAATGAGCAGTTCTTC. It codes for CASSSPPGQLYNEQFF.